Below are 2 T cell receptor beta chains sequenced from a single sample in a study of cytomegalovirus exposure and HLA in healthy donors. PCR used 60 Vbeta primers and 13 Jbeta primers. Method: immunoSEQ multiplex PCR; TCRdb's copy keeps in-frame clones and lacks some. This sample yields around 150,000 clones, of which 60% to 85% are seen a single time; roughly 1.5% belongs to the top ten. Sequencing was done on a sample of PBMCs. These receptors all stem from a woman aged 25 to 39 in good health and CMV-seronegative.

The chain couples TRBV18 to TRBJ1-6; D is unresolved. V was shortened by 2 bases and J by 7 bases, with 9 bases between the two germline ends. The CDR3 runs to 14 residues. The germline CDR1 and CDR2 sequences are KGHSH and LQKENI. CDR3 sequence (DNA): TGTGCCAGCTCACCAGAGCGAGGAAATTCACCCCTCCACTTT. This encodes CASSPERGNSPLHF.

As DNA, the CDR3 is TGTGCCAGGAATGGGGACAGGGGAACTGAAGCTTTCTTT. As protein: CARNGDRGTEAFF. The gene calls are TRBV7-9 and TRBJ1-1; 10 nucleotides agree with TRBD1. This CDR3 is 13 amino acids long. V gave up 9 bases and J gave up 5 bases; unmatched junction bases: 6. Germline V gene data show CDR1 as SEHNR and CDR2 as FQNEAQ (reference sequence).